Shown below are 10 T cell receptor beta chains from a single sample sequenced in a study. Tregs were sorted as CD4+CD25+CD127-/low cells. From the 5' RACE reads, TCRdb called clonotypes with MiXCR, one entry per CDR3 protein. The profile shows approximately 60,000 distinct CDR3 sequences, around 24% of them singletons. The sequenced material came from tumor-infiltrating Tregs sorted from the breast tumor. The receptors come from a female donor with breast cancer.

There are a few counts of this clonotype. The V gene is TRBV3-1, the J gene TRBJ1-5; 8 nucleotides align to TRBD1. After removal of 0 bases from V and 7 bases from J, the junction contained 2 bases not matched to a gene. This CDR3 is built from 14 residues. Germline V gene lookup returns CDR1 LGHDT and CDR2 YNNKEL (reference sequence). DNA of the CDR3: TGTGCCAGCAGCCAAGATTGGACAGGGCAGCCCCAGCATTTT. As protein: CASSQDWTGQPQHF.

This clonotype was observed a few times. The genes are TRBV9 and TRBJ1-3; D uncertain. The V gene's germline CDR1 is SGDLS and CDR2 YYNGEE. The CDR3 is 16 amino acids. Trimming left V 9 bases short and J 3 bases short, with 22 bases between. Here the CDR3 DNA reads TGTGCCAACGGCGTAGCGGCGGGTCAAGATGGAAACACCATATATTTT. Translated, it gives CANGVAAGQDGNTIYF.

Concerning this clonotype: This clone may be a read error of a much larger clone one base away. The chain employs TRBV5-1 and TRBJ2-3; 7 bases match TRBD2. Germline lookup yields CDR1 SGHRS and CDR2 YFSETQ. The CDR3 consists of 16 residues. V shed 7 bases, J shed 0 bases, and the junction held 11 bases outside the gene matches. The CDR3 protein is CASGPAGDPSTDTQYF. CDR3 DNA: TGCGCCAGCGGCCCCGCGGGAGACCCTAGCACAGATACGCAGTATTTT.

The sample holds many counts of this clonotype. This rearrangement joins TRBV20-1 to TRBJ1-2; tentative D call: TRBD1 (6 bases). CDR3 size: 14 residues. Germline V gene data show CDR1 as DFQATT and CDR2 as SNEGSKA (reference sequence). The V and J ends lost 4 bases and 8 bases respectively, with 20 bases between them. CDR3: CSAKGFTGLGGYTF. CDR3 nucleotide sequence: TGCAGTGCTAAGGGATTTACAGGGCTAGGGGGCTACACCTTC.

The V gene is TRBV6-6, the J gene TRBJ2-5; D could derive from TRBD1 or TRBD2 (5 bases each). Trimming removed 10 bases at V and 0 bases at J, with 12 bases between. Per germline, CDR1 MNHNY and CDR2 SVGAGI (reference sequence). The CDR3 spans 13 residues. CDR3: CANTGTDQETQYF. CDR3 coding DNA: TGTGCCAACACTGGGACGGACCAAGAGACCCAGTACTTC.

A remark on this clonotype: Since a much larger clone is just one base distant, this may be a read error. The chain carries TRBV6-2 or TRBV6-3 and TRBJ2-7, with a tentative D call TRBD1 (6 bases). The CDR3 extends over 13 amino acids. Per germline, CDR1 MNHEY and CDR2 SVGEGT. CDR3: CANSYVEGGEQYF. CDR3 bases: TGTGCCAACAGTTACGTTGAAGGGGGTGAGCAGTACTTC.

To note about this clonotype: A much larger clone is a single base away; this may be a read error. V gene TRBV7-2 combines with J gene TRBJ2-1; D is unresolved. Germline V gene data show CDR1 as SGHTA and CDR2 as FQGNSA. The CDR3 has 15 amino acids. In DNA form, the CDR3 reads TGTGCCGGCAGCCTAGAGCCCCGTTTCTACAATGAGCAGTTCTTC. Encoded protein: CAGSLEPRFYNEQFF.

In its sample, this clonotype was seen a few times. V and J are TRBV7-2 and TRBJ2-5; the D is unclear. This CDR3 contains 12 residues. The germline gives CDR1 SGHTA, CDR2 FQGNSA. V was cut by 5 bases and J by 5 bases, with 9 bases left in between. CDR3 amino acids: CASSPTRETQYF. In DNA, the CDR3 is TGTGCCAGCAGCCCCACTCGCGAGACCCAGTACTTC.

The chain joins TRBV3-1 to TRBJ2-7; D remains ambiguous. Per germline, CDR1 LGHDT and CDR2 YNNKEL (reference sequence). The CDR3 contains 15 residues. The V gene lost 3 bases and the J gene lost 7 bases, with 19 bases spanning the gap. The CDR3 reads CASSQKVPGRVEQYF. In DNA, the CDR3 is TGTGCCAGCAGCCAGAAAGTTCCCGGTCGGGTGGAGCAGTACTTC.

This chain joins TRBV5-6 and TRBJ1-5, with a tentative D call TRBD1 (5 bases). This CDR3 region has 14 residues. With 4 bases removed from V and 8 bases from J, the gap between germline ends came to 16 bases. From germline, CDR1 is SGHDT and CDR2 YYEEEE. The CDR3 reads CASSPTGGGEPQHF. CDR3 DNA sequence: TGTGCCAGCAGCCCCACGGGGGGGGGAGAGCCCCAGCATTTT.